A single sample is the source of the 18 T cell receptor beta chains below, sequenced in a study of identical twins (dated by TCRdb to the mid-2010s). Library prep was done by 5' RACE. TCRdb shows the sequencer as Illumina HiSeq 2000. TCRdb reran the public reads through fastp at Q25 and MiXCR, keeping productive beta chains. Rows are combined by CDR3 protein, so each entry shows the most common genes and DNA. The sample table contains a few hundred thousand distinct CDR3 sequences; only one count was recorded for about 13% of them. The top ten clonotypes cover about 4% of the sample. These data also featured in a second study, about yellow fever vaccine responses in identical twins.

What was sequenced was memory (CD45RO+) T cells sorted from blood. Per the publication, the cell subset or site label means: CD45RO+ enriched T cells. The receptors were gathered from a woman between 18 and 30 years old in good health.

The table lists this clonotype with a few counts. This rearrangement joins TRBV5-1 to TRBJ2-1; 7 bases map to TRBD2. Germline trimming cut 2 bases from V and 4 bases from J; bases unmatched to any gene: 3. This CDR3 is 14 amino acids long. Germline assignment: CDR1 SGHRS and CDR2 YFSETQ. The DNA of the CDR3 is TGCGCCAGCAGCTTTACGGGGGGATACAATGAGCAGTTCTTC. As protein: CASSFTGGYNEQFF.

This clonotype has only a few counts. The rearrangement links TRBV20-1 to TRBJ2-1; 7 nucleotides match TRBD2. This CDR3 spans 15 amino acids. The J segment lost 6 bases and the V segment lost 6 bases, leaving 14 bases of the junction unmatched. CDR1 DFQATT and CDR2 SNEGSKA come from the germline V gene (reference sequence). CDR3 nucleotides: TGCAGTGCCGCAGCCGCGGGAGCGGTCGGCAATGAGCAGTTCTTC. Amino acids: CSAAAAGAVGNEQFF.

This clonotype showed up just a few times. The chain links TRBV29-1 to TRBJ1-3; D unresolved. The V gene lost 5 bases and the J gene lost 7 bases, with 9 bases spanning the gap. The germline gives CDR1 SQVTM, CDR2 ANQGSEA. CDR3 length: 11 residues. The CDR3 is CSVRGGNTIYF. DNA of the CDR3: TGCAGCGTTCGTGGCGGGAACACCATATATTTT.

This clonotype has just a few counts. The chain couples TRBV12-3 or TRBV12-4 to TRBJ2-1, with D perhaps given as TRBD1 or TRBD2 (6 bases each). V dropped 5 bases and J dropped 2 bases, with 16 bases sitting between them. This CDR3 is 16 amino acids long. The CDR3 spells CASSPKGGYAYNEQFF. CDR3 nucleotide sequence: TGTGCCAGCAGTCCAAAGGGGGGTTATGCCTACAATGAGCAGTTCTTC.

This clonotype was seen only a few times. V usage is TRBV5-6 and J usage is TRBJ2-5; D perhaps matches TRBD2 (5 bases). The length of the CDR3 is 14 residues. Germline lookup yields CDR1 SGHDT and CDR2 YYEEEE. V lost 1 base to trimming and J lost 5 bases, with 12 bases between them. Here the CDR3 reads CASSLIGEGETQYF. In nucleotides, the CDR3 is TGTGCCAGCAGCTTGATCGGGGAAGGGGAGACCCAGTACTTC.

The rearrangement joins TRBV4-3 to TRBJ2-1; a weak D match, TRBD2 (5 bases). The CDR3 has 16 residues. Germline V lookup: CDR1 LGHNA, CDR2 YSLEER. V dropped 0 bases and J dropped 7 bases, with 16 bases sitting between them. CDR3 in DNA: TGCGCCAGCAGCCAAGATAGGACTTTCCCGGGGAATGAGCAGTTCTTC. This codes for CASSQDRTFPGNEQFF.

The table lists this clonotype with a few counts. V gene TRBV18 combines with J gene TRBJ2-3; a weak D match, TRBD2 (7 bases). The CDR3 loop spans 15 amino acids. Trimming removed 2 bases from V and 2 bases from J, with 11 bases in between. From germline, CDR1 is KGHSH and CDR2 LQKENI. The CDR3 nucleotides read TGTGCCAGCTCACCAAACGGGGGGCCCACAGATACGCAGTATTTT. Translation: CASSPNGGPTDTQYF.

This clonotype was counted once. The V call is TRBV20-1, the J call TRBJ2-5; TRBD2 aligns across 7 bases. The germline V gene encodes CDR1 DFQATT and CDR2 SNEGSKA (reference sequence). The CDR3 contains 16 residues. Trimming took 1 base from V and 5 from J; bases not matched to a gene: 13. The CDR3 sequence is CSARGSLRYGGETQYF. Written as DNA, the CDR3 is TGCAGTGCTAGAGGAAGCCTCCGTTACGGGGGGGAGACCCAGTACTTC.

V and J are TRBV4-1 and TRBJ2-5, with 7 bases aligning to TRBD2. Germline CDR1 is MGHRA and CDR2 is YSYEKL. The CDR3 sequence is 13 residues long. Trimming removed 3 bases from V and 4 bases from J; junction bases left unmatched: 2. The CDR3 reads CASSQTGGETQYF. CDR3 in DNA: TGCGCCAGCAGCCAGACGGGGGGAGAGACCCAGTACTTC.

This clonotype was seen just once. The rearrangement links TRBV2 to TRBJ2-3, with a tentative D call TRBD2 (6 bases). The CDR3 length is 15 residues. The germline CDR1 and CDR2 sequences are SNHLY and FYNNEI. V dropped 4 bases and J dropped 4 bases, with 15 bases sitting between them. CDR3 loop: CASSGNGGGADTQYF. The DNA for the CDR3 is TGTGCCAGCAGTGGCAACGGGGGAGGCGCAGATACGCAGTATTTT. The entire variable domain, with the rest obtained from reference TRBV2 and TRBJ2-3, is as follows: EPEVTQTPSHQVTQMGQEVILRCVPISNHLYFYWYRQILGQKVEFLVSFYNNEISEKSEIFDDQFSVERPDGSNFTLKIRSTKLEDSAMYFCASSGNGGGADTQYFGPGTRLTVL.

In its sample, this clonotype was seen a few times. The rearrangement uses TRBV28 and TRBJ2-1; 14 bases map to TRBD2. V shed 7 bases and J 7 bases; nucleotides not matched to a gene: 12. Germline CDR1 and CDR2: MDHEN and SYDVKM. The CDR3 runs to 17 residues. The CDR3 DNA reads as TGTGCCAGCACTTCCCTGGGGGGACTAGCGGGAGCAAATGAGCAGTTCTTC. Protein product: CASTSLGGLAGANEQFF.

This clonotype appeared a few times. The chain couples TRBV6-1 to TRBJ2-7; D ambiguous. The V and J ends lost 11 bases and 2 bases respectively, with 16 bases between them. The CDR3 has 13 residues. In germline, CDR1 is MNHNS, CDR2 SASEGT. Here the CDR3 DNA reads TGTGCCGCACGCCCCCTAGGAACCTACGAGCAGTACTTC. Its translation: CAARPLGTYEQYF.

The CDR3 reads CASSFWANTGELFF. As DNA, the CDR3 is TGTGCCAGCAGTTTTTGGGCGAACACCGGGGAGCTGTTTTTT. The chain carries TRBV6-2 or TRBV6-3 and TRBJ2-2; D is ambiguous. Trimming took off 4 bases at V and 0 bases at J, with 6 bases between the two ends. CDR1 is MNHEY and CDR2 is SVGEGT in the germline V gene. The CDR3 extends over 14 amino acids.

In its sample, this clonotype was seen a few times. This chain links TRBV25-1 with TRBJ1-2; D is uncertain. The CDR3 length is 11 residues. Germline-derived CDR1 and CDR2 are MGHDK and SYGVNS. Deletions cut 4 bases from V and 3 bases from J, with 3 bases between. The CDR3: CASSGDYGYTF. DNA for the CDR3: TGTGCCAGCAGTGGGGACTATGGCTACACCTTC.

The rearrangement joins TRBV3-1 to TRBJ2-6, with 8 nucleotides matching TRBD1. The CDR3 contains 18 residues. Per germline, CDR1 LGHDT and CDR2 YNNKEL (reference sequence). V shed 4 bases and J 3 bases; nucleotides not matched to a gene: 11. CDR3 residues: CASSREGSGGSGANVLTF. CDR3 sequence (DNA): TGTGCCAGCAGCCGCGAAGGATCAGGGGGCAGTGGGGCCAACGTCCTGACTTTC.

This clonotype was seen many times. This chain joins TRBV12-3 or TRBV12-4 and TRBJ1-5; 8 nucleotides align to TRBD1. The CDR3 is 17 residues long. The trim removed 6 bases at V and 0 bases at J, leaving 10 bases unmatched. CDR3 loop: CASRAGQETYSNQPQHF. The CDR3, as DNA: TGTGCCAGCAGGGCGGGACAGGAAACCTATAGCAATCAGCCCCAGCATTTT.

The CDR3 is CASSEALVSNQPQHF. The CDR3 DNA sequence: TGTGCCAGCAGTGAAGCACTAGTTAGCAATCAGCCCCAGCATTTT. This chain uses TRBV2 with TRBJ1-5; D gene uncertain. The length of the CDR3 is 15 residues. The V gene's germline CDR1 is SNHLY and CDR2 FYNNEI. Between the trimmed V and J ends, which lost 0 bases and 0 bases, there was a span of 6 bases.

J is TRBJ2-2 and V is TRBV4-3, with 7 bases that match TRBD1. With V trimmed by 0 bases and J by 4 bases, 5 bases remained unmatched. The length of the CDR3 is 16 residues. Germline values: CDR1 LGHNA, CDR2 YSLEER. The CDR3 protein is CASSQDSDRATGELFF. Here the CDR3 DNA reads TGCGCCAGCAGCCAAGACTCCGACAGGGCCACCGGGGAGCTGTTTTTT.